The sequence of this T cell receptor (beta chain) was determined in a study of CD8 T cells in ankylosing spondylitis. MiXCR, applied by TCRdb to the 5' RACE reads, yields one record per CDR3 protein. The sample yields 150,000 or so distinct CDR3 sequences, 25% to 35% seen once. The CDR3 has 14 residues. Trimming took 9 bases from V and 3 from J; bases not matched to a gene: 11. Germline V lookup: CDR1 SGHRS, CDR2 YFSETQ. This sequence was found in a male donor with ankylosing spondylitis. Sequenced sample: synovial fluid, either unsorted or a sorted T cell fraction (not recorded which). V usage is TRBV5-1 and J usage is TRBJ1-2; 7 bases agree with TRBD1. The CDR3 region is CATRQGQEDYGYTF. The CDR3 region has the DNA TGCGCCACGAGACAGGGTCAGGAGGACTATGGCTACACCTTC.